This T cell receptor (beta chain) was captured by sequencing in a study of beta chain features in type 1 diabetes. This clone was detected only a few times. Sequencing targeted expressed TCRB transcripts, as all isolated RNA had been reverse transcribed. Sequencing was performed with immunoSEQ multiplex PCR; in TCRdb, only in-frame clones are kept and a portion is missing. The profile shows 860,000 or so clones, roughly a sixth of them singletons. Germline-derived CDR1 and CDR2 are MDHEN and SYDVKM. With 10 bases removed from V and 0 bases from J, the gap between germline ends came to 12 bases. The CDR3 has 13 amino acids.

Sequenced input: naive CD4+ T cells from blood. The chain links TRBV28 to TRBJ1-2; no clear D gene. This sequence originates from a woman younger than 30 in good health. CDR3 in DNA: TGTGCCATCTCGAAGGAGGCTAACTATGGCTACACCTTC. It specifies CAISKEANYGYTF.